This TCR beta chain was sequenced in a study of T cells of healthy individuals. To note about this clonotype: Since a much larger clone is just one base distant, this may be a read error.

The length of the CDR3 is 17 residues. Trimming left V 2 bases short and J 0 bases short, with 13 bases between. Germline CDR1 reads SGHTA; CDR2 reads FQGTGA. MiXCR, applied by TCRdb to the 5' RACE reads, yields one record per CDR3 protein. The repertoire holds about 63,000 distinct CDR3 sequences, about 16% seen once, with less than 6% in the top ten. The genes are TRBV7-3 and TRBJ2-2, with D possibly called TRBD1 or TRBD2 (6 bases each). This clonotype was sampled from a human donor in good health. The chain's CDR3 is CASSLGGTWANTGELFF. CDR3 in DNA: TGTGCCAGCAGCTTAGGGGGGACATGGGCGAACACCGGGGAGCTGTTTTTT.